This T cell receptor (beta chain) was found in a study of OX40 agonist ivuxolimab in advanced cancers. TCRdb keeps only in-frame clones here, not all; method: immunoSEQ multiplex PCR. The sample holds about 62,000 clones, approximately 85% seen once. Details on this clone: The antigen is not known.

Notes on the study in general: CD4+ T cells averaged fewer expanded clones than CD8+ T cells. At 0.1 to 3.0 mg/kg, CD4+ and CD8+ blood T cells expanded clonally by week 6.

V was clipped by 4 bases and J by 7 bases; unmatched bases: 11. CDR3 length equals 16 residues. Germline CDR1 is SGDLS and CDR2 is YYNGEE. The TCR sequence derives from an adult with an advanced solid tumor such as melanoma, head and neck, liver or kidney cancer. The sample was CD4+ or CD8+ T cells sorted from blood, taken in a trial of the OX40 agonist ivuxolimab. This chain connects TRBV9 to TRBJ2-1; 10 bases line up with TRBD2. CDR3 nucleotide sequence: TGTGCCAGCAGCCCGAGAACTAGCGGGGAGGAGAATGAGCAGTTCTTC. It encodes CASSPRTSGEENEQFF.